This T cell receptor beta chain derives from a study of CD8+ T cells in alopecia areata. Overall study findings and caveats: Normal scalp showed lower clonality than lesional scalp, especially alopecia totalis/universalis.

Extracted from the samples, RNA was reverse transcribed into cDNA to serve as the sequencing template. Some clones are missing from TCRdb's copy, which holds only in-frame ones; the method was immunoSEQ multiplex PCR. The sample carries about 110,000 clones, 59% recorded once. PBMCs provided sorted CD4+ and CD8+ T cells. V was clipped by 1 base and J by 2 bases, with 6 bases between them. Germline V lookup: CDR1 SGHDT, CDR2 YYEEEE. This CDR3 has 13 amino acids. This clone was detected many times. Its antigen is as yet unknown. Input material: CD8+ T cells sorted from blood. The receptor was isolated from a human donor in good health. J is TRBJ1-1 and V is TRBV5-6; no reliable D call. In DNA, the CDR3 is TGTGCCAGCAGCTTGATTGAAAACACTGAAGCTTTCTTT. This gives the protein CASSLIENTEAFF.